This TCR beta chain was recorded in a study of early T cells in non-severe SARS-CoV-2 infection. The overall study: Chains stayed unpaired after sequencing of bulk RNA from unsorted whole blood.

Individual cDNA molecules were tagged with unique molecular identifiers, the study reported. MiXCR was run by TCRdb on the 5' RACE reads, yielding one entry per CDR3 protein. The sample holds about 50,000 distinct CDR3 sequences, about 5.2% seen once. The germline gives CDR1 SQVTM, CDR2 ANQGSEA. J gave up 1 base and V 4 bases, and 5 bases lay outside the gene matches. There are 15 residues in the CDR3. Sequencing used whole blood, obtained at baseline. The rearrangement joins TRBV29-1 to TRBJ2-2; the match to TRBD2 covers 8 bases. The receptor's source is an adult who was a healthcare worker with PCR-confirmed SARS-CoV-2 infection or an uninfected control (not recorded which). CDR3: CSVGVAGMNTGELFF. The CDR3, as DNA: TGCAGCGTTGGGGTAGCGGGAATGAACACCGGGGAGCTGTTTTTT.